This is a list of T cell receptor beta chains from one sample in a study of Ad26.COV2.S vaccination and SARS-CoV-2 variants. This table comes from immunoSEQ multiplex PCR, and its TCRdb copy is limited to in-frame clones, with some not included. The table records 450,000 to 550,000 clones, 89% of them present only once. Sequenced material: peripheral blood, taken in a trial of Ad26.COV2.S vaccine versus placebo. The origin of the receptors is a person between 18 and 65 years old who received the Ad26.COV2.S COVID-19 vaccine or a placebo. The CDR3 runs from the conserved cysteine through the conserved F or W. A D gene is named only where the DNA matches it firmly. A row's size may be missing; if present it is once, few, many or a size class.

>TRBV4-3|NA|NA|TRBJ1-2
CASSQTFWYGYTF
TGCGCCAGCAGCCAAACTTTTTGGTATGGCTACACCTTC
>TRBV7-2|NA|NA|TRBJ2-5
CASSLADYQETQYF
TGTGCCAGCAGCTTAGCGGACTACCAAGAGACCCAGTACTTC
>TRBV9|NA|NA|TRBJ1-5
CASSVSGTNQPQHF
TGTGCCAGCAGCGTAAGCGGGACCAATCAGCCCCAGCATTTT
>TRBV21-1|NA|NA|TRBJ1-1
CASSKGRGLGTEAFF
TGTGCCAGCAGCAAAGGGCGGGGGTTGGGAACTGAAGCTTTCTTT
>TRBV6-6|NA|NA|TRBJ2-1
CASSYRAGGNNEQFF
TGTGCCAGCAGTTACCGGGCAGGCGGGAACAATGAGCAGTTCTTC
>TRBV9|NA|NA|TRBJ1-4
CASSVVGGQYEKLFF
TGTGCCAGCAGCGTAGTAGGCGGGCAATATGAAAAACTGTTTTTT
>TRBV4-2|TRBD1|once|TRBJ1-2
CASSQGDRGPHYGYTF
TGTGCCAGCAGCCAAGGGGACAGGGGGCCCCACTATGGCTACACCTTC
>TRBV9|TRBD2|NA|TRBJ2-2
CASSGQGLGVTGELFF
TGTGCCAGCAGCGGTCAAGGACTAGGGGTGACCGGGGAGCTGTTTTTT
>TRBV28|NA|NA|TRBJ1-3
CASSLWQGNTIYF
TGTGCCAGCAGTTTATGGCAGGGAAACACCATATATTTT
>TRBV6-4|TRBD2|NA|TRBJ2-1
CASRTGLADNNEQFF
TGTGCCAGCAGGACGGGACTAGCGGATAACAATGAGCAGTTCTTC
>TRBV24-1|TRBD1|NA|TRBJ2-3
CATSRQGISTDTQYF
TGTGCCACCAGCCGACAGGGAATTAGCACAGATACGCAGTATTTT
>TRBV7-8|NA|NA|TRBJ2-7
CASSPMAPLPYEQYF
TGTGCCAGCAGCCCCATGGCCCCCTTGCCCTACGAGCAGTACTTC
>TRBV7-2|NA|NA|TRBJ2-3
CASSLNSGADTQYF
TGTGCCAGCAGCTTAAATTCGGGGGCAGATACGCAGTATTTT
>TRBV5-1|NA|NA|TRBJ2-5
CASSLVRPMETQYF
TGCGCCAGCAGCTTAGTCCGACCCATGGAGACCCAGTACTTC
>TRBV7-2|TRBD2|NA|TRBJ2-5
CASSLWLAGAGETQYF
TGTGCCAGCAGCTTGTGGCTAGCGGGAGCAGGAGAGACCCAGTACTTC
>TRBV5-1|NA|once|TRBJ2-2
CASSLANGGSGELFF
TGCGCCAGCAGCTTGGCCAATGGGGGATCCGGGGAGCTGTTTTTT
>TRBV6-6|TRBD2|NA|TRBJ2-1
CASSYPRDYNNEQFF
TGTGCCAGCAGTTACCCCCGGGACTACAACAATGAGCAGTTCTTC
>TRBV7-2|NA|few|TRBJ2-1
CASSLIGAAGANEQFF
TGTGCCAGCAGCTTAATCGGAGCCGCCGGGGCGAATGAGCAGTTCTTC